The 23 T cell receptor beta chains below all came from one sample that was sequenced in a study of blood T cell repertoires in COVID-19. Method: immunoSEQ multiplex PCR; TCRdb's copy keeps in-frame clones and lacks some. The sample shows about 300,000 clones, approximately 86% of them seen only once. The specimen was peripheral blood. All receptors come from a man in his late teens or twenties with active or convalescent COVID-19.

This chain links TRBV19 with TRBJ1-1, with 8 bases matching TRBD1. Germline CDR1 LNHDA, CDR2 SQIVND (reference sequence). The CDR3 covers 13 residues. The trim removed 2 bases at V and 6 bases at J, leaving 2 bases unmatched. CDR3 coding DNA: TGTGCCAGTAGTATACGACAGGGGCCTGAAGCTTTCTTT. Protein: CASSIRQGPEAFF. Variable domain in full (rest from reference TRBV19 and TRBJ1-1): DGGITQSPKYLFRKEGQNVTLSCEQNLNHDAMYWYRQDPGQGLRLIYYSQIVNDFQKGDIAEGYSVSREKKESFPLTVTSAQKNPTAFYLCASSIRQGPEAFFGQGTRLTVV.

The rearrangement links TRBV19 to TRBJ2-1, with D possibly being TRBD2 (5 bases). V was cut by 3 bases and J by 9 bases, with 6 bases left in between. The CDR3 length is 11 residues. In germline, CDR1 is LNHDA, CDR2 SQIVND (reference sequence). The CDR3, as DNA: TGTGCCAGTAGTATCGGGGTTGAGCAGTTCTTC. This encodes CASSIGVEQFF. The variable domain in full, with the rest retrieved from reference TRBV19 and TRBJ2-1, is DGGITQSPKYLFRKEGQNVTLSCEQNLNHDAMYWYRQDPGQGLRLIYYSQIVNDFQKGDIAEGYSVSREKKESFPLTVTSAQKNPTAFYLCASSIGVEQFFGPGTRLTVL.

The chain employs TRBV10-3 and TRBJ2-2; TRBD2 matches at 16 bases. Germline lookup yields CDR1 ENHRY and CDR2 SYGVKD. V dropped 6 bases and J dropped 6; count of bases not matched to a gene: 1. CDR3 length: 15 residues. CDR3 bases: TGTGCCATCAGCGGGACTAGCGGGGGGGCCGGGGAGCTGTTTTTT. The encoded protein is CAISGTSGGAGELFF.

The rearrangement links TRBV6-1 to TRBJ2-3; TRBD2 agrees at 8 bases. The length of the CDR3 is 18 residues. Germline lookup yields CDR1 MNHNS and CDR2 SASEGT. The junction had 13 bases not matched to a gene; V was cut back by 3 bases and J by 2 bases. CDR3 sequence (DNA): TGTGCCAGCAGTGACCGGGCGTTGGCGGGGGGTTACACAGATACGCAGTATTTT. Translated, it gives CASSDRALAGGYTDTQYF.

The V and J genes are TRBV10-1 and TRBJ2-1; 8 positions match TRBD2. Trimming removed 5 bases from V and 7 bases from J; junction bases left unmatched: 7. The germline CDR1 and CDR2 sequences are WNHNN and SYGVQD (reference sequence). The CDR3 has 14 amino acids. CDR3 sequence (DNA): TGCGCCAGCAGTCGGGGGGGCCTTGGTAATGAGCAGTTCTTC. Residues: CASSRGGLGNEQFF.

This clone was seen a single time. As DNA, the CDR3 is TGCGCCAGCAGCTTGTCCGGGACAAACTCCTACGAGCAGTACTTC. This codes for CASSLSGTNSYEQYF. The chain has TRBV5-1 and TRBJ2-7; D may be TRBD1 (6 bases). V lost 1 base to trimming and J lost 0 bases, with 11 bases between them. Germline CDR1 SGHRS, CDR2 YFSETQ. The CDR3 loop spans 15 amino acids.

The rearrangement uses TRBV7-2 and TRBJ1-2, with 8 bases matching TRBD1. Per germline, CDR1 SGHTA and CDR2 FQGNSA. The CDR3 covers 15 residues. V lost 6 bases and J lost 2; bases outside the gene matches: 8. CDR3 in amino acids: CASSFPGQDNYGYTF. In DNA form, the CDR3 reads TGTGCCAGCAGTTTCCCGGGACAGGACAACTATGGCTACACCTTC.

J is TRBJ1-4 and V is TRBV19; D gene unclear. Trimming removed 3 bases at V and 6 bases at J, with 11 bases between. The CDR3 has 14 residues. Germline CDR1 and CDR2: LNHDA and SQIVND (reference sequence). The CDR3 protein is CASSIGQFYEKLFF. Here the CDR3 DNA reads TGTGCCAGTAGTATTGGGCAGTTCTATGAAAAACTGTTTTTT. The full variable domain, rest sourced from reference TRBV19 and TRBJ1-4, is DGGITQSPKYLFRKEGQNVTLSCEQNLNHDAMYWYRQDPGQGLRLIYYSQIVNDFQKGDIAEGYSVSREKKESFPLTVTSAQKNPTAFYLCASSIGQFYEKLFFGSGTQLSVL.

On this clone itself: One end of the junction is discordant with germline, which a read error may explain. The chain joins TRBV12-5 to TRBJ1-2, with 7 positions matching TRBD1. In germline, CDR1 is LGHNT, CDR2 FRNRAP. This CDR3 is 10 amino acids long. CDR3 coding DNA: TGTGCTAGTGGTTCCGACAGGGTGGCCTTC. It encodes CASGSDRVAF.

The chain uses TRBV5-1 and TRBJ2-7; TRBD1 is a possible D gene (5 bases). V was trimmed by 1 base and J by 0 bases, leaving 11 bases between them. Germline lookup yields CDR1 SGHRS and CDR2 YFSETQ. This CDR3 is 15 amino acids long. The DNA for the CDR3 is TGCGCCAGCAGCTTGATGGCGCAGGGCTCCTACGAGCAGTACTTC. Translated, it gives CASSLMAQGSYEQYF. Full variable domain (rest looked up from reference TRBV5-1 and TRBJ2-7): KAGVTQTPRYLIKTRGQQVTLSCSPISGHRSVSWYQQTPGQGLQFLFEYFSETQRNKGNFPGRFSGRQFSNSRSEMNVSTLELGDSALYLCASSLMAQGSYEQYFGPGTRLTVT.

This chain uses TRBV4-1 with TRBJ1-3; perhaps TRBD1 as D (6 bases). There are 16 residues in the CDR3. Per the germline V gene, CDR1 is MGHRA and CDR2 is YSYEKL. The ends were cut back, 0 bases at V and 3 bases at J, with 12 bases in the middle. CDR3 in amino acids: CASSQDPGGFGNTIYF. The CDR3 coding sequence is TGCGCCAGCAGCCAAGATCCGGGGGGCTTTGGAAACACCATATATTTT.

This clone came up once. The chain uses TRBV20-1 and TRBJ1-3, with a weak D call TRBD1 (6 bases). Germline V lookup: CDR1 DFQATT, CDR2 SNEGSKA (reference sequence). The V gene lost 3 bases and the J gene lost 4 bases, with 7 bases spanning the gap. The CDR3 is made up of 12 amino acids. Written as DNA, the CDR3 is TGCAGTGCTAGTAGGGGGGGAAACACCATATATTTT. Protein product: CSASRGGNTIYF.

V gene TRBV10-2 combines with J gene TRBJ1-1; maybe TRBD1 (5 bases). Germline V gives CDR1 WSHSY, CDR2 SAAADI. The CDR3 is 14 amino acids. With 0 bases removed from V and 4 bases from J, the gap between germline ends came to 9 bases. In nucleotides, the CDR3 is TGCGCCAGCAGTGAGTCGCGGGGGGGCACTGAAGCTTTCTTT. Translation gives CASSESRGGTEAFF.

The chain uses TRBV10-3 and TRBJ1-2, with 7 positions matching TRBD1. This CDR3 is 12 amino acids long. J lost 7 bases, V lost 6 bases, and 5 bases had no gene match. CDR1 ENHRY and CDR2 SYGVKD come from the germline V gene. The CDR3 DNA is TGTGCCATCAGCCCCGGGGACAGTGGCTACACCTTC. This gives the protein CAISPGDSGYTF.

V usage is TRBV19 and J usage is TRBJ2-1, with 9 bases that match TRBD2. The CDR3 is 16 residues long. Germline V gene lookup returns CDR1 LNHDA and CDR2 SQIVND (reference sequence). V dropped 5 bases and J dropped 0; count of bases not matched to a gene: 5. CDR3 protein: CASSLAGGSSYNEQFF. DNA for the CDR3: TGTGCCAGTAGTCTGGCGGGGGGGAGCTCCTACAATGAGCAGTTCTTC.

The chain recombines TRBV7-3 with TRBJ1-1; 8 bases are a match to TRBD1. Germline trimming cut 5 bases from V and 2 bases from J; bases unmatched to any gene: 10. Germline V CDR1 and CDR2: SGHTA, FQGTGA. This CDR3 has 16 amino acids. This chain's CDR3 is CASSLGTGQVNTEAFF. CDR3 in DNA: TGTGCCAGCAGCCTCGGTACGGGACAGGTAAACACTGAAGCTTTCTTT.

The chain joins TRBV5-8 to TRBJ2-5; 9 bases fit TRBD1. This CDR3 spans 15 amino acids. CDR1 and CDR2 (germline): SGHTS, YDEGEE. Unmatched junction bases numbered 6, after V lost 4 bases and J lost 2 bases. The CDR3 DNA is TGTGCCAGCAGCGGGCGGGGGACAGGGCAAGAGACCCAGTACTTC. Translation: CASSGRGTGQETQYF.

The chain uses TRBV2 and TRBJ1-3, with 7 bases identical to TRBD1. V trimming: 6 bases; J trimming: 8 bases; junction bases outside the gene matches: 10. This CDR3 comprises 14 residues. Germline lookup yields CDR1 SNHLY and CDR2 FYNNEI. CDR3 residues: CASSADRERDTIYF. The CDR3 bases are TGTGCCAGCAGCGCCGACAGGGAGAGAGACACCATATATTTT. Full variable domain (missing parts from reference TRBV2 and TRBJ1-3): EPEVTQTPSHQVTQMGQEVILRCVPISNHLYFYWYRQILGQKVEFLVSFYNNEISEKSEIFDDQFSVERPDGSNFTLKIRSTKLEDSAMYFCASSADRERDTIYFGEGSWLTVV.

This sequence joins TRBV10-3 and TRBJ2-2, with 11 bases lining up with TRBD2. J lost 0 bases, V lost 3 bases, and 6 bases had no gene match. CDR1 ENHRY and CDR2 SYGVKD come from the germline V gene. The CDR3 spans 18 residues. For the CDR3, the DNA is TGTGCCATCAGTGACCTAGCGGGGGGCAGGTCGAACACCGGGGAGCTGTTTTTT. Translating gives CAISDLAGGRSNTGELFF.

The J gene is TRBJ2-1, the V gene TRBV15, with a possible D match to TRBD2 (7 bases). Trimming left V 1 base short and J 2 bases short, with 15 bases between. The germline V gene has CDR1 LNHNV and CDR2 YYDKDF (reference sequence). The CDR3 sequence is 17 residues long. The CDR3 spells CATSRVGGQQPYNEQFF. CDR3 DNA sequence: TGTGCCACCAGCAGAGTGGGGGGGCAACAGCCCTACAATGAGCAGTTCTTC.

In DNA, the CDR3 is TGTGCCAGCAGCTTAATCGCTGGGACAGGGTTCGAGAACACTGAAGCTTTCTTT. Its protein product is CASSLIAGTGFENTEAFF. The genes are TRBV7-3 and TRBJ1-1, with 9 bases lining up with TRBD1. Germline values: CDR1 SGHTA, CDR2 FQGTGA. This CDR3 spans 18 amino acids. After removal of 1 base from V and 1 base from J, the junction contained 10 bases not matched to a gene.

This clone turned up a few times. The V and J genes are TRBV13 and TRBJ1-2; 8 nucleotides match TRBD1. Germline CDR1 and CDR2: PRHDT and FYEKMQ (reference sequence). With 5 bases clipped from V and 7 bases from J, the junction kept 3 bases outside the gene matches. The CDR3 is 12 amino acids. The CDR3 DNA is TGTGCCAGCAGCGTGGACAGGGTTGGCTACACCTTC. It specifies CASSVDRVGYTF.

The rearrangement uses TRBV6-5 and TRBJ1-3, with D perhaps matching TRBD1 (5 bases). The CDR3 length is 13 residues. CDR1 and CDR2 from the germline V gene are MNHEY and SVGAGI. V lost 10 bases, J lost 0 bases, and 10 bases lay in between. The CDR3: CATRRGSGNTIYF. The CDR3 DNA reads TGTGCCACACGGAGGGGCTCTGGAAACACCATATATTTT.